Given below is one T cell receptor (beta chain) in context. This CDR3 region has 14 residues. V lost 5 bases and J lost 4, with 14 bases in between. Germline CDR1 SGHDN, CDR2 FVKESK. The sample belongs to a study of blood T cell repertoires in COVID-19. Study background: The United States, Italy and Spain were the sources of the acute and convalescent COVID-19 samples. The cDNA or gDNA used as material had been derived from T cells, B-cell-depleted T cells, or PBMCs.

Clones were read by immunoSEQ multiplex PCR, and TCRdb kept only the in-frame ones, dropping some. The table includes hundreds of thousands of clones, about 85% detected once. Assignments of participants to cohorts depended upon their own reported clinical history. Recovered Cohort 3 donors showed two negative PCRs, clearance, or symptom resolution. The sample taken for sequencing was PBMCs or T cells enriched from blood (not recorded which). The clonotype originates from a woman aged 50 to 60 who had recovered from COVID-19. The chain is built from TRBV14 and TRBJ1-1; D possibly corresponds to TRBD1 (5 bases). The CDR3 nucleotides read TGTGCCAGCAGCTTAACCCGCGGGGGCACTGAAGCTTTCTTT. Its translation: CASSLTRGGTEAFF.